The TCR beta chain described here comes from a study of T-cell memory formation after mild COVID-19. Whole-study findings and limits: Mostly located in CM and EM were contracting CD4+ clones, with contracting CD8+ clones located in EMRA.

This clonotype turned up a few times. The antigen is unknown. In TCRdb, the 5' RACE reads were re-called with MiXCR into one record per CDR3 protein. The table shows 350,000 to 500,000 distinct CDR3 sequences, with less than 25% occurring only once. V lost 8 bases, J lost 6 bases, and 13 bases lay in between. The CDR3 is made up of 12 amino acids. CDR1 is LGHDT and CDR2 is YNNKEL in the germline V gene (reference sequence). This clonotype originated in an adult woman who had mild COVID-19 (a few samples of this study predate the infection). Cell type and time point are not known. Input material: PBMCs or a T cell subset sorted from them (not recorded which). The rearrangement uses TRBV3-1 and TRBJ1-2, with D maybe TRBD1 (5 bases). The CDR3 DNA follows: TGTGCCAGCTTTTCTCAAGGGGATGGCTACACCTTC. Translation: CASFSQGDGYTF.